What follows are 25 T cell receptor beta chains derived from one specimen sequenced in a study of siplizumab effects on memory and regulatory T cells. Assay: immunoSEQ multiplex PCR; the TCRdb copy retains only in-frame clones and omits some. Counted here are 57,000 or so clones, 93% occurring once; the ten biggest clones make up around 40%. Specimen: CD8+ T cells sorted from blood. The receptor source for this set is a human donor in good health.

This chain uses TRBV9 with TRBJ1-1, with D unresolved. V was pared by 0 bases and J by 11 bases, with 11 bases between. Per the germline V gene, CDR1 is SGDLS and CDR2 is YYNGEE. The CDR3 consists of 12 residues. The CDR3 DNA is TGTGCCAGCAGCGTAGAGAAGGGATCGGCTTTCTTT. It specifies CASSVEKGSAFF.

The rearrangement uses TRBV6-5 and TRBJ1-3; weak D call: TRBD1 (5 bases). The ends were cut back, 10 bases at V and 3 bases at J, with 16 bases in the middle. The CDR3 runs 14 residues. Per the germline V gene, CDR1 is MNHEY and CDR2 is SVGAGI. The CDR3 here is CATSRQGSGNTIYF. As DNA, the CDR3 is TGTGCCACCTCTAGGCAGGGAAGTGGAAACACCATATATTTT.

The chain is built from TRBV6-5 and TRBJ1-5, with unresolved D. The CDR3 runs to 14 residues. V dropped 5 bases and J dropped 5 bases, with 13 bases sitting between them. The V gene's germline CDR1 is MNHEY and CDR2 SVGAGI. CDR3 coding DNA: TGTGCCAGCAGTGCCGAGAGACTGGATCAGCCCCAGCATTTT. Protein product: CASSAERLDQPQHF.

This chain uses TRBV6-1 with TRBJ2-7; a possible D gene is TRBD1 (5 bases). Germline CDR1 is MNHNS and CDR2 is SASEGT. CDR3 size: 14 residues. Trimming stripped 1 base from V and 3 bases from J, with 10 bases between. CDR3 protein: CASSEEDDSYEQYF. The CDR3 DNA follows: TGTGCCAGCAGTGAAGAGGATGACAGCTACGAGCAGTACTTC.

V and J are TRBV30 and TRBJ2-7; D gene ambiguous. Deletions cut 2 bases from V and 1 base from J, with 6 bases between. Germline CDR1 GTSNPN, CDR2 SVGIG (reference sequence). This CDR3 has 12 amino acids. CDR3 region: CAWSFGSYEQYF. In DNA form, the CDR3 reads TGTGCCTGGAGTTTCGGGTCCTACGAGCAGTACTTC.

The chain is built from TRBV27 and TRBJ2-6; D is uncertain. The ends were cut back, 5 bases at V and 0 bases at J, with 2 bases in the middle. The CDR3 covers 13 residues. Germline V gene sequence: CDR1 MNHEY, CDR2 SMNVEV (reference sequence). This chain's CDR3 is CASSSSGANVLTF. DNA of the CDR3: TGTGCCAGCAGTAGCTCTGGGGCCAACGTCCTGACTTTC. Using reference TRBV27 and TRBJ2-6 for the parts outside the CDR3, the full variable domain is EAQVTQNPRYLITVTGKKLTVTCSQNMNHEYMSWYRQDPGLGLRQIYYSMNVEVTDKGDVPEGYKVSRKEKRNFPLILESPSPNQTSLYFCASSSSGANVLTFGAGSRLTVL.

V is TRBV6-5 and J is TRBJ1-5, with 10 bases lining up with TRBD1. The CDR3 contains 14 residues. Germline CDR1 and CDR2: MNHEY and SVGAGI. V dropped 6 bases and J dropped 6; count of bases not matched to a gene: 5. Written as DNA, the CDR3 is TGTGCCAGCAGGAAGACAGGGGGCAGTCAGCCCCAGCATTTT. The encoded protein is CASRKTGGSQPQHF.

V and J are TRBV6-1 and TRBJ2-7; D is perhaps TRBD2 (5 bases). Looked up from germline, CDR1 is MNHNS and CDR2 is SASEGT. The V end was cut by 3 bases, the J end by 3 bases, with 15 bases between. CDR3 size: 15 residues. CDR3 DNA: TGTGCCAGCAGTGATTCCCGGACTTCTAGCTACGAGCAGTACTTC. It yields the protein CASSDSRTSSYEQYF.

This chain joins TRBV30 and TRBJ2-7; D is unresolved. CDR3 length: 13 amino acids. V dropped 1 base and J dropped 2 bases, with 9 bases sitting between them. Germline loops: CDR1 GTSNPN, CDR2 SVGIG (reference sequence). In DNA form, the CDR3 reads TGTGCCTGGAGTGCTGGGCCGCCCTACGAGCAGTACTTC. Translated: CAWSAGPPYEQYF.

For this clone: The junction shows a germline mismatch at one end, possibly a read error. This sequence joins TRBV2 and TRBJ1-5; D perhaps matches TRBD1 (6 bases). Germline loops: CDR1 SNHLY, CDR2 FYNNEI. CDR3 length: 11 amino acids. CDR3 DNA: TGCGCACAGGGTGGCAATCAGCCCCAGCATTTT. This gives the protein CAQGGNQPQHF. The variable domain in full, completed from reference TRBV2 and TRBJ1-5, reads EPEVTQTPSHQVTQMGQEVILRCVPISNHLYFYWYRQILGQKVEFLVSFYNNEISEKSEIFDDQFSVERPDGSNFTLKIRSTKLEDSAMYFCAQGGNQPQHFGDGTRLSIL.

V usage is TRBV19 and J usage is TRBJ1-5; 8 bases match TRBD1. CDR3 length equals 15 residues. Germline-derived CDR1 and CDR2 are LNHDA and SQIVND (reference sequence). J lost 5 bases, V lost 1 base, and 4 bases had no gene match. The CDR3 DNA sequence: TGTGCCAGTAGTATAGGGACAGGGTGGGATCAGCCCCAGCATTTT. It codes for CASSIGTGWDQPQHF.

This clone has only a few counts. This chain links TRBV6-5 with TRBJ1-2; TRBD1 might be the D (5 bases). The CDR3 totals 13 residues. Germline CDR1 is MNHEY and CDR2 is SVGAGI. V was shortened by 7 bases and J by 6 bases, with 15 bases between the two germline ends. The CDR3 region has the DNA TGTGCCAGCAACGGGGGGTTGGCGCATGGCTACACCTTC. It translates to CASNGGLAHGYTF.

The chain links TRBV7-9 to TRBJ2-5, with unresolved D. The CDR3 is 14 amino acids. V gave up 1 base and J gave up 0 bases, with 6 bases separating them. Germline CDR1 reads SEHNR; CDR2 reads FQNEAQ (reference sequence). The CDR3 loop reads CASSLVSHQETQYF. For the CDR3, the DNA is TGTGCCAGCAGCTTAGTTAGCCACCAAGAGACCCAGTACTTC.

The chain joins TRBV27 to TRBJ2-7; tentatively, D is TRBD2 (6 bases). Germline CDR1 is MNHEY and CDR2 is SMNVEV (reference sequence). The CDR3 has 13 residues. Trimming removed 4 bases from V and 4 bases from J, with 11 bases in between. In nucleotides, the CDR3 is TGTGCCAGCAGTTCGTACGGGAGTTACGAGCAGTACTTC. This encodes CASSSYGSYEQYF.

The rearrangement uses TRBV7-2 and TRBJ2-7, with 11 bases fitting TRBD2. Germline values: CDR1 SGHTA, CDR2 FQGNSA. CDR3 size: 15 residues. After removal of 5 bases from V and 2 bases from J, the junction contained 5 bases not matched to a gene. CDR3 amino acids: CASSPGLAATYEQYF. CDR3 in DNA: TGTGCCAGCAGCCCGGGACTAGCGGCAACCTACGAGCAGTACTTC.

This clone was found once. V and J are TRBV9 and TRBJ1-2; D uncertain. The length of the CDR3 is 17 residues. Trimming removed 0 bases at V and 3 bases at J, with 18 bases between. Germline CDR1 and CDR2: SGDLS and YYNGEE. Here the CDR3 reads CASSVGTISLPHYGYTF. CDR3 bases: TGTGCCAGCAGCGTAGGGACTATTTCCCTTCCCCACTATGGCTACACCTTC.

The CDR3 loop is CASSLETGTYEQYF. As DNA, the CDR3 is TGCGCCAGCAGCTTAGAAACCGGGACTTACGAGCAGTACTTC. The chain is built from TRBV5-1 and TRBJ2-7; D possibly corresponds to TRBD2 (6 bases). Trimming took 2 bases from V and 4 from J, leaving 13 bases between them. The CDR3 consists of 14 residues. The germline V gene has CDR1 SGHRS and CDR2 YFSETQ.

The gene calls are TRBV30 and TRBJ1-4, with D unresolved. Trimming took off 0 bases at V and 4 bases at J, with 3 bases between the two ends. In germline, CDR1 is GTSNPN, CDR2 SVGIG (reference sequence). CDR3 length equals 12 residues. CDR3 DNA sequence: TGTGCCTGGAGTGTGGATAATGAAAAACTGTTTTTT. It codes for CAWSVDNEKLFF.

In this sample, this clone turned up a few times. The chain uses TRBV4-2 and TRBJ1-5, with D unclear. The germline V and J ends were trimmed by 1 base and 6 bases, with 13 bases remaining between them. The CDR3 is 15 amino acids. Germline-derived CDR1 and CDR2 are LGHNA and YNFKEQ. The CDR3 sequence: CASSQGPGPGQPQHF. CDR3 sequence (DNA): TGTGCCAGCAGCCAAGGTCCCGGGCCGGGTCAGCCCCAGCATTTT.

The chain couples TRBV14 to TRBJ1-2; 7 bases are shared with TRBD1. Germline trimming cut 4 bases from V and 4 bases from J; bases unmatched to any gene: 6. Per the germline V gene, CDR1 is SGHDN and CDR2 is FVKESK. This CDR3 contains 14 residues. The CDR3 sequence is CASSLAGTAYGYTF. The CDR3 region has the DNA TGTGCCAGCAGCCTAGCTGGGACAGCCTATGGCTACACCTTC.

This clone has a single count. The chain uses TRBV11-2 and TRBJ2-7, with a weak D call TRBD2 (7 bases). The CDR3 consists of 16 residues. Germline V gene sequence: CDR1 SGHAT, CDR2 FQNNGV. V was trimmed by 2 bases and J by 3 bases, leaving 17 bases between them. The CDR3 DNA sequence: TGTGCCAGCAGCTTATTGGGGAGGGGACAATACTACGAGCAGTACTTC. It specifies CASSLLGRGQYYEQYF.

This chain connects TRBV9 to TRBJ1-1; TRBD1 aligns across 8 bases. CDR1 is SGDLS and CDR2 is YYNGEE in the germline V gene. V lost 2 bases, J lost 1 base, and 7 bases stayed unmatched. The CDR3 has 16 residues. CDR3 nucleotides: TGTGCCAGCAGCGTCGGACAGGGAATGGGGAACACTGAAGCTTTCTTT. Translation gives CASSVGQGMGNTEAFF.

V is TRBV5-6 and J is TRBJ2-2; D is perhaps TRBD1 (5 bases). V lost 1 base and J lost 3, with 10 bases in between. Germline V gives CDR1 SGHDT, CDR2 YYEEEE. The CDR3 runs 15 residues. The chain's CDR3 is CASSLPGADTGELFF. CDR3 coding DNA: TGTGCCAGCAGCTTGCCTGGGGCTGACACCGGGGAGCTGTTTTTT. Complete variable domain (other parts from reference TRBV5-6 and TRBJ2-2): DAGVTQSPTHLIKTRGQQVTLRCSPKSGHDTVSWYQQALGQGPQFIFQYYEEEERQRGNFPDRFSGHQFPNYSSELNVNALLLGDSALYLCASSLPGADTGELFFGEGSRLTVL.

This chain uses TRBV11-2 with TRBJ2-7, with 12 bases that match TRBD2. CDR3 size: 19 residues. V shed 2 bases and J 3 bases; nucleotides not matched to a gene: 14. Germline CDR1 and CDR2: SGHAT and FQNNGV. CDR3 in DNA: TGTGCCAGCAGCTTAATTGGGACTGGTCGGACTAGCGGGAACTACGAGCAGTACTTC. This translates into CASSLIGTGRTSGNYEQYF.

CDR3: CASSLGPGNGANVLTF. CDR3 coding DNA: TGTGCCAGCAGTTTGGGTCCAGGGAACGGGGCCAACGTCCTGACTTTC. The V call is TRBV27, the J call TRBJ2-6; possibly TRBD1 for D (5 bases). The length of the CDR3 is 16 residues. Trimming removed 3 bases from V and 4 bases from J, with 13 bases in between. Germline V lookup: CDR1 MNHEY, CDR2 SMNVEV (reference sequence).